The following is a T cell receptor (beta chain) sequence with its context. The antigen remains unidentified. The source of the sample is a study of cytomegalovirus exposure and HLA in healthy donors. General observations from the study: Cytomegalovirus status, reportedly, was diagnosed with high specificity and sensitivity by the classifier.

Trimming removed 2 bases from V and 1 base from J; junction bases left unmatched: 7. The CDR3 has 17 amino acids. Germline lookup yields CDR1 SGHRS and CDR2 YFSETQ. With 60 Vbeta and 13 Jbeta primers, the PCR was carried out. Sequencing was performed with immunoSEQ multiplex PCR; in TCRdb, only in-frame clones are kept and a portion is missing. The data show over 150,000 clones, 80% seen once. Sequencing input: PBMCs. The rearrangement joins TRBV5-1 to TRBJ2-3, with 10 bases fitting TRBD2. The receptor comes from a man aged 25-45 years in good health and CMV-seropositive. This CDR3 reads CASSLGGLAVRTDTQYF. The CDR3 nucleotides are TGCGCCAGCAGCTTAGGAGGACTAGCGGTTCGCACAGATACGCAGTATTTT.